This TCR beta chain was recovered during a study of cytomegalovirus exposure and HLA in healthy donors. The overall study: Membership in the Caucasian-associated ancestry cluster was found for about four fifths of roughly 360 genotyped donors.

Germline CDR1 reads SNHLY; CDR2 reads FYNNEI. CDR3 size: 17 residues. The V and J ends lost 4 bases and 0 bases, in that order; junction bases with no gene match: 9. A multiplex PCR was run with 60 Vbeta primers and 13 Jbeta primers. Assay used: immunoSEQ multiplex PCR; TCRdb lists only in-frame clones, some missing. The table records around 94,000 clones, roughly 83% of them present only once. The receptor was isolated from a man aged 18 to 30 in good health and CMV-seronegative. This chain links TRBV2 with TRBJ1-5; 7 bases match TRBD1. Sequences were obtained from PBMCs. CDR3 DNA sequence: TGTGCCAGCAGTGCAACGGGACAGACTTATAGCAATCAGCCCCAGCATTTT. Translated, it gives CASSATGQTYSNQPQHF.